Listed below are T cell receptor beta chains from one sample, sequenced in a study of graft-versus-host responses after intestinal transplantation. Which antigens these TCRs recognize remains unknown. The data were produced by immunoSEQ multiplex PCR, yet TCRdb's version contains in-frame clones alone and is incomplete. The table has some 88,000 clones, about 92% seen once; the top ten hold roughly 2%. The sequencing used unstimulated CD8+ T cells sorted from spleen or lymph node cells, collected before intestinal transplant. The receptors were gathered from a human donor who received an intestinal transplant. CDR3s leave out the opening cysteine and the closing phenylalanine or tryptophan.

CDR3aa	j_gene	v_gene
ASSSGLPNTGELF	TRBJ2-2	TRBV13
ASSFSGTEAF	TRBJ1-1	TRBV4-1
ASRLQVGSSPLH	TRBJ1-6	TRBV27
ASSPLSSYNEQF	TRBJ2-1	TRBV27
AWSAWRDNEKLF	TRBJ1-4	TRBV30
ASSLATGAAYEQY	TRBJ2-7	TRBV7-8
ASSLEGTSGGGNEQF	TRBJ2-1	TRBV7-9
ASSSRQGQETQY	TRBJ2-5	TRBV27
ATSRVYGGEAF	TRBJ1-1	TRBV15
ASSQGGDEQY	TRBJ2-7	TRBV4-3
ASSYQMGGAYNEQF	TRBJ2-1	TRBV27
ASSQEDSSGAF	TRBJ1-1	TRBV4-1
ASSLTPLGGYGYT	TRBJ1-2	TRBV14
ASSYSLSSYEQY	TRBJ2-7	TRBV6-5
ASSISLSSYEQY	TRBJ2-7	TRBV6-5
ASSQDFGGADQETQY	TRBJ2-5	TRBV4-3
ASSPQSSYEQY	TRBJ2-7	TRBV7-9
ASCSGTSTDTQY	TRBJ2-3	TRBV6-6
ASSAGISYEQY	TRBJ2-7	TRBV6-5
ASTARAYDYEQY	TRBJ2-7	TRBV6-6
ASSFGGLAGEETQY	TRBJ2-5	TRBV6-6
AWATSGGADEQY	TRBJ2-7	TRBV30
ASSPDSPLADTDTQY	TRBJ2-3	TRBV18
ASSSGRRNTEAF	TRBJ1-1	TRBV7-2
ASSPHSGGAGDGGGYT	TRBJ1-2	TRBV9
ASSKKRDKPKETQY	TRBJ2-5	TRBV21-1
SVEDQMAQNTEAF	TRBJ1-1	TRBV29-1
ASRPDRNFNEKLF	TRBJ1-4	TRBV5-1
ASSVFAGDTDTQY	TRBJ2-3	TRBV9
ASRGGLGNEQF	TRBJ2-1	TRBV9
ASSLVGQGRAYEQY	TRBJ2-7	TRBV7-9
ASSGTMSYEQY	TRBJ2-7	TRBV5-4
ASSQEGRGTGNGYT	TRBJ1-2	TRBV4-1
STETNSGYT	TRBJ1-2	TRBV29-1
ASSQDSSGQILF	TRBJ1-4	TRBV4-3
ASSESGGGYEQY	TRBJ2-7	TRBV4-1
ASSLPSTEAF	TRBJ1-1	TRBV7-2
ASSPWANLAFLGANVLT	TRBJ2-6	TRBV4-3
ASSTRTGNVLT	TRBJ2-6	TRBV11-2
ASSTGTAFTDTQY	TRBJ2-3	TRBV7-2